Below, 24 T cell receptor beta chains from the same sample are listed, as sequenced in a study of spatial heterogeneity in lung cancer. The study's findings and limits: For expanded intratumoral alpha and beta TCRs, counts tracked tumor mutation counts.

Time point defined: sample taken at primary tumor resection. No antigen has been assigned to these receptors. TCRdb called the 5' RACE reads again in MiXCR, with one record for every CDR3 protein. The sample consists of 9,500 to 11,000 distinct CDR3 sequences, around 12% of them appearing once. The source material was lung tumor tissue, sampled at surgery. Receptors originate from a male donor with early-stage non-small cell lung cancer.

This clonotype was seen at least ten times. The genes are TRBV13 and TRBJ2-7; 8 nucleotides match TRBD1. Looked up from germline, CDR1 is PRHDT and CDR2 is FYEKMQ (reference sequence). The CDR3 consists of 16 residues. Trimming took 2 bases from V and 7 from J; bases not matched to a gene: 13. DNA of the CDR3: TGTGCCAGCAGCTTACGGACCGGGACAGGACCCGTGGAGCAGTACTTC. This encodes CASSLRTGTGPVEQYF.

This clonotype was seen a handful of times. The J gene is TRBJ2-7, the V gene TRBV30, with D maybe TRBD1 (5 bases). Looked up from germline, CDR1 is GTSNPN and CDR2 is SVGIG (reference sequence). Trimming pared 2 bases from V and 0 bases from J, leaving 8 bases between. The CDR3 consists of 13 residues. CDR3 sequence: CAWSSRASYEQYF. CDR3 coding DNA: TGTGCCTGGAGTTCCAGGGCCTCCTACGAGCAGTACTTC.

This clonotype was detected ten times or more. The CDR3 reads CSAGQGHTGELFF. In DNA, the CDR3 is TGCAGTGCGGGTCAGGGGCACACCGGGGAGCTGTTTTTT. This sequence joins TRBV20-1 and TRBJ2-2; weak D call: TRBD1 (6 bases). The CDR3 length is 13 residues. V gave up 6 bases and J gave up 3 bases, with 11 bases separating them. Germline V gene lookup returns CDR1 DFQATT and CDR2 SNEGSKA (reference sequence).

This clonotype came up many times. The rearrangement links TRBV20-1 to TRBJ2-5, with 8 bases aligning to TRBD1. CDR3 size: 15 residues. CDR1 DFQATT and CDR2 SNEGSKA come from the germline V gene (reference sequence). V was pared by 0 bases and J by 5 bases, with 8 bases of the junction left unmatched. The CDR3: CSARDYRGLLETQYF. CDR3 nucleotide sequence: TGCAGTGCTAGAGACTACAGGGGGTTATTGGAGACCCAGTACTTC.

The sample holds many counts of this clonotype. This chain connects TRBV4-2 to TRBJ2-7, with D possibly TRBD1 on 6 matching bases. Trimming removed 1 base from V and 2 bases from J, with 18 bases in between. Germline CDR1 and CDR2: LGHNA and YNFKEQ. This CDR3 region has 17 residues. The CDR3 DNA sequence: TGTGCCAGCAGCCAAGTTACAGGGAAGAAGGGCGCCTACGAGCAGTACTTC. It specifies CASSQVTGKKGAYEQYF.

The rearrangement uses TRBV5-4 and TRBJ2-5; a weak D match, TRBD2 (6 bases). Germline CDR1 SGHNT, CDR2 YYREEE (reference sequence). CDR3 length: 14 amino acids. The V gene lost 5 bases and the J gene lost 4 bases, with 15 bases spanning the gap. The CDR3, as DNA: TGTGCCAGCAGTTACCGCGGGGAAGGAGAGACCCAGTACTTC. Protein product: CASSYRGEGETQYF.

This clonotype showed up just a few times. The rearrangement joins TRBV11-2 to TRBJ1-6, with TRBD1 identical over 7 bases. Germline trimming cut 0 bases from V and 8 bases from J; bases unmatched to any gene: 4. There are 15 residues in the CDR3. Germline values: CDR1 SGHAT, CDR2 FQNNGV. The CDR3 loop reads CASSLEAGGDSPLHF. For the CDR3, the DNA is TGTGCCAGCAGCTTAGAGGCAGGGGGAGATTCACCCCTCCACTTT.

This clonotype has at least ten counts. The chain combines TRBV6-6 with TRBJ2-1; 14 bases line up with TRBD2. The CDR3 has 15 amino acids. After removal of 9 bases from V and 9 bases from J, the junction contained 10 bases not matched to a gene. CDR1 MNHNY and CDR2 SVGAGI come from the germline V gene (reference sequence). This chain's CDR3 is CASTPSGTSGSEQFF. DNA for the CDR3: TGTGCCAGTACTCCCTCCGGGACTAGCGGGAGTGAGCAGTTCTTC.

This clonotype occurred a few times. For the CDR3, the DNA is TGTGCCAGCAGTTTGGGACTCAAGGGGACCCAGTACTTC. Protein sequence: CASSLGLKGTQYF. The chain joins TRBV12-3 or TRBV12-4 to TRBJ2-5, with D tentatively TRBD2 (6 bases). Trimming removed 3 bases at V and 7 bases at J, with 12 bases between. CDR3 length: 13 residues.

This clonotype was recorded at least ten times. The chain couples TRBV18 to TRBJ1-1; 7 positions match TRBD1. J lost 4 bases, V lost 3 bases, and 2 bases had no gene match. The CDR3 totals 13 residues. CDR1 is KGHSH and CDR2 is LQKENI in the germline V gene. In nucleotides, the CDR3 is TGTGCCAGCTCACCCGGGACAGCCACTGAAGCTTTCTTT. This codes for CASSPGTATEAFF.

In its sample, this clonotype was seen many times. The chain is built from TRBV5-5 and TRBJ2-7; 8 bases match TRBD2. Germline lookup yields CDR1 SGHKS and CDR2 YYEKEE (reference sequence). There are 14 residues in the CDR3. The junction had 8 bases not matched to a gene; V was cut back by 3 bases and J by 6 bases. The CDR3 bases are TGTGCCAGCAGCTGGAGCGGGAGTCCCTCCGAGCAGTACTTC. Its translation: CASSWSGSPSEQYF.

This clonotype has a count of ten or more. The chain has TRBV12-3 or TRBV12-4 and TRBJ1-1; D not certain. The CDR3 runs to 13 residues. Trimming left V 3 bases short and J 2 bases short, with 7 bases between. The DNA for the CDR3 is TGTGCCAGCAGTTTGTGGGAAAACACTGAAGCTTTCTTT. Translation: CASSLWENTEAFF.

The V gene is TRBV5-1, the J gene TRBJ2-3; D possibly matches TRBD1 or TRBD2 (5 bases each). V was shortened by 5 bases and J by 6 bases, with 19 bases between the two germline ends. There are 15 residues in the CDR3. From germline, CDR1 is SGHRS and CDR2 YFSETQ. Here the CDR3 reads CASRHTGPLDDTQYF. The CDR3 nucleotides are TGCGCCAGCAGACACACGGGGCCATTGGACGATACGCAGTATTTT.

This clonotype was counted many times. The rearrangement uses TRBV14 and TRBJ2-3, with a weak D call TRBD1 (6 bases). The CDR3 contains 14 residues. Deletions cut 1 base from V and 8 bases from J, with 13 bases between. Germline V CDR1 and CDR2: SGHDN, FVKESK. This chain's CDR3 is CASSQVRGTPTQYF. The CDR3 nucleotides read TGTGCCAGCAGCCAAGTGAGAGGGACACCTACGCAGTATTTT. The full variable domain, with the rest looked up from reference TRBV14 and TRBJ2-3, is EAGVTQFPSHSVIEKGQTVTLRCDPISGHDNLYWYRRVMGKEIKFLLHFVKESKQDESGMPNNRFLAERTGGTYSTLKVQPAELEDSGVYFCASSQVRGTPTQYFGPGTRLTVL.

This chain's CDR3 is CAISEVKGSSYNEQFF. The CDR3 region has the DNA TGTGCCATCAGTGAGGTAAAGGGGAGCTCCTACAATGAGCAGTTCTTC. The rearrangement links TRBV10-3 to TRBJ2-1; D tentatively fits TRBD1 or TRBD2 (5 bases each). Trimming removed 2 bases at V and 0 bases at J, with 11 bases between. This CDR3 region has 16 residues. Per the germline V gene, CDR1 is ENHRY and CDR2 is SYGVKD.

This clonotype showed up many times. The DNA for the CDR3 is TGCGCCAGCCGGGTACTAGCGGGAGCCTACGAGCAGTACTTC. This translates into CASRVLAGAYEQYF. The rearrangement joins TRBV5-1 to TRBJ2-7; TRBD2 matches 11 bases. This CDR3 has 14 residues. The ends lost 7 bases at V and 2 bases at J; junction bases unmatched: 5. CDR1 is SGHRS and CDR2 is YFSETQ in the germline V gene. The variable domain in full, with the rest retrieved from reference TRBV5-1 and TRBJ2-7, is KAGVTQTPRYLIKTRGQQVTLSCSPISGHRSVSWYQQTPGQGLQFLFEYFSETQRNKGNFPGRFSGRQFSNSRSEMNVSTLELGDSALYLCASRVLAGAYEQYFGPGTRLTVT.

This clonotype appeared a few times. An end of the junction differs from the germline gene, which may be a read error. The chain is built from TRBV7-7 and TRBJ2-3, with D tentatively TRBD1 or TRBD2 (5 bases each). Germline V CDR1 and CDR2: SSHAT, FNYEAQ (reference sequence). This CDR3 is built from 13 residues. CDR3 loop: CASSSGTTDTQYF. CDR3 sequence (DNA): TGTGCTAGCAGCTCTGGGACGACAGATACGCAGTATTTT.

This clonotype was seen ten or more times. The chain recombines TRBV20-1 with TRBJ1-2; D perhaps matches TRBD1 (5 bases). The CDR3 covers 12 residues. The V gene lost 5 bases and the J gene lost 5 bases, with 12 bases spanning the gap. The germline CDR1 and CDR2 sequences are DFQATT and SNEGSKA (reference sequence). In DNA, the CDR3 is TGCAGTGCTTCTCGGGAGGGGTATGGCTACACCTTC. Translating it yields CSASREGYGYTF.

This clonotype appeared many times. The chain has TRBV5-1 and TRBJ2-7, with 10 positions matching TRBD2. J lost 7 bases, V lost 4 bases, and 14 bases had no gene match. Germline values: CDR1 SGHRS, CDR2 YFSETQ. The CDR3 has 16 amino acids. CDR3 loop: CASSHPGLAGVGEQYF. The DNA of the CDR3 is TGCGCCAGCAGCCACCCTGGGCTAGCGGGAGTCGGGGAGCAGTACTTC.

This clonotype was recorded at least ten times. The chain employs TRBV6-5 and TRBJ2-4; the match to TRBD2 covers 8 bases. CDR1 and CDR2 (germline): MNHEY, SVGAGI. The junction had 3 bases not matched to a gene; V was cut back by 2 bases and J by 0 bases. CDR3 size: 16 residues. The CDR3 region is CASSYPGLAAKNIQYF. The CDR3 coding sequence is TGTGCCAGCAGTTACCCAGGACTAGCAGCCAAAAACATTCAGTACTTC.

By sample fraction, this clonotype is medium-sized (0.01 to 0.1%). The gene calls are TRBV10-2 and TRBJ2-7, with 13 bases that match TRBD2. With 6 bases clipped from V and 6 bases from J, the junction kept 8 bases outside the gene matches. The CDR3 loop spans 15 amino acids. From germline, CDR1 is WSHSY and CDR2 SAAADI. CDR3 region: CASRNGLAGVREQYF. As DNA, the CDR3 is TGCGCCAGCAGGAACGGACTAGCGGGAGTTCGCGAGCAGTACTTC.

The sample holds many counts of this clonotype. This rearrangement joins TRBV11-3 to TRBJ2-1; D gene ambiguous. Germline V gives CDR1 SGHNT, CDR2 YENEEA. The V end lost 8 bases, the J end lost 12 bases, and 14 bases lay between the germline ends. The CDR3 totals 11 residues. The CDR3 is CASSLRRRQFF. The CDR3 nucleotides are TGTGCCAGCTCCCTAAGGCGGCGGCAGTTCTTC.

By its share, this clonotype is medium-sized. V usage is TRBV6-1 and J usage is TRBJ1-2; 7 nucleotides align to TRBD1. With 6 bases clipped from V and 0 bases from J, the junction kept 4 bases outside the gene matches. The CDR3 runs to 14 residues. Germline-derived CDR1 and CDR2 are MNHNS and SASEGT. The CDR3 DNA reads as TGTGCCAGCAGACCCGGGACAGCTAACTATGGCTACACCTTC. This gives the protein CASRPGTANYGYTF.

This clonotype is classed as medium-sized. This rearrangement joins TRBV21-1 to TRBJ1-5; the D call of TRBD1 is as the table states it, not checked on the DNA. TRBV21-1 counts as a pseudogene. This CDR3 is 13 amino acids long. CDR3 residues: CASRHRGCQPQHF. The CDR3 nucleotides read TGTGCCAGCCGACACCGGGGTTGTCAGCCCCAGCATTTT.